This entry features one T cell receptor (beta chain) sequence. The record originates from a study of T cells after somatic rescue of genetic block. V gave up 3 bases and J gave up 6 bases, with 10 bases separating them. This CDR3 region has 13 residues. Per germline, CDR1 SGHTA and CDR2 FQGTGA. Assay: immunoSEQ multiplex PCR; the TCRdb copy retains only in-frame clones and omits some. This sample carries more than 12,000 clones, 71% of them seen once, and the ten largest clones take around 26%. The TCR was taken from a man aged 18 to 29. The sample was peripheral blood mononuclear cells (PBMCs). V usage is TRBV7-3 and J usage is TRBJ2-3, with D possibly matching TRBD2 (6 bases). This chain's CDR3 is CASSFSGGDTQYF. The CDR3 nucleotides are TGTGCCAGCAGCTTTTCTGGGGGGGATACGCAGTATTTT.